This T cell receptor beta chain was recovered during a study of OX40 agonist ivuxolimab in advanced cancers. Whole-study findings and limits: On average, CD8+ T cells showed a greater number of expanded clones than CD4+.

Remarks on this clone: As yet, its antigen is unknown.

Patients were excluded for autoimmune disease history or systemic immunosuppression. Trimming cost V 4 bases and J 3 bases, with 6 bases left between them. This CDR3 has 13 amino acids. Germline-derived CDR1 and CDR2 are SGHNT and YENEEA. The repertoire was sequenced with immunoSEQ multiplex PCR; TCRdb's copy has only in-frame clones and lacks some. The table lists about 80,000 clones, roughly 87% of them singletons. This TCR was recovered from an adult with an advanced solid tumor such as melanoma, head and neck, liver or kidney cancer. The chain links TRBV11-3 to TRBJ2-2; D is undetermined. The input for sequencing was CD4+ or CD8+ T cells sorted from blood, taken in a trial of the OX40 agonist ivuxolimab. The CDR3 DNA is TGTGCCAGCAGCTCCCATCACACCGGGGAGCTGTTTTTT. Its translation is CASSSHHTGELFF.